The 17 T cell receptor beta chains in this list originate from one sample, sequenced in a study of memory CD4+ T cells and cytomegalovirus serostatus. Libraries were prepared by immunoSEQ multiplex PCR; TCRdb keeps only in-frame clonotypes and omits some of them. The sample has approximately 40,000 clones; about 82% are singletons. Single viable CD3+CD4+CD8-CD45RO+ cells were sorted as the memory CD4+ T cells. Material: memory CD4+ T cells from blood. All receptors derive from an adult in good health and CMV-seronegative.

The CDR3 region is CASSPRQGLSTDTQYF. CDR3 nucleotides: TGTGCCAGCTCGCCTCGACAGGGCTTGTCCACAGATACGCAGTATTTT. The chain links TRBV18 to TRBJ2-3, with 7 bases lining up with TRBD1. The CDR3 has 16 amino acids. The J segment lost 2 bases and the V segment lost 6 bases, leaving 11 bases of the junction unmatched. In germline, CDR1 is KGHSH, CDR2 LQKENI.

The chain has TRBV4-1 and TRBJ2-2, with a possible D match to TRBD2 (5 bases). V lost 0 bases and J lost 5, with 10 bases in between. The CDR3 length is 15 residues. Germline assignment: CDR1 MGHRA and CDR2 YSYEKL. In DNA, the CDR3 is TGCGCCAGCAGCCAAGAATCACGGGAAACCGGGGAGCTGTTTTTT. It is translated as CASSQESRETGELFF.

The CDR3 bases are TGTGCCAGCAACGCGGGACAATCCTACAATGAGCAGTTCTTC. This gives the protein CASNAGQSYNEQFF. The gene calls are TRBV2 and TRBJ2-1; D may match TRBD1 or TRBD2 (6 bases each). The germline gives CDR1 SNHLY, CDR2 FYNNEI. This CDR3 has 14 amino acids. V gave up 7 bases and J gave up 1 base, with 11 bases separating them.

The V call is TRBV5-1, the J call TRBJ2-5; D could derive from TRBD1 or TRBD2 (5 bases each). Trimming removed 5 bases from V and 7 bases from J, with 15 bases in between. The CDR3 loop spans 13 amino acids. Germline loops: CDR1 SGHRS, CDR2 YFSETQ. As DNA, the CDR3 is TGCGCCAGCAGGCCCGGGGACGGCGGGACCCAGTACTTC. Translation: CASRPGDGGTQYF. Complete variable domain (other parts from reference TRBV5-1 and TRBJ2-5): KAGVTQTPRYLIKTRGQQVTLSCSPISGHRSVSWYQQTPGQGLQFLFEYFSETQRNKGNFPGRFSGRQFSNSRSEMNVSTLELGDSALYLCASRPGDGGTQYFGPGTRLLVL.

The rearrangement joins TRBV28 to TRBJ2-5; D may be TRBD2 (6 bases). V shed 5 bases and J shed 2 bases, with 15 bases lying between them. Germline V gives CDR1 MDHEN, CDR2 SYDVKM. The CDR3 length is 15 residues. The CDR3 sequence is CASSRVSGGQETQYF. The CDR3 coding sequence is TGTGCCAGCAGTAGGGTTAGCGGAGGACAAGAGACCCAGTACTTC.

V is TRBV13 and J is TRBJ2-1, with a tentative D call TRBD2 (5 bases). The V gene lost 5 bases and the J gene lost 3 bases, with 20 bases spanning the gap. Per germline, CDR1 PRHDT and CDR2 FYEKMQ (reference sequence). The CDR3 runs to 17 residues. The CDR3 coding sequence is TGTGCCAGCAGCCCCCGGCGTCCTGACGGGATCTACAATGAGCAGTTCTTC. This translates into CASSPRRPDGIYNEQFF.

V and J are TRBV7-2 and TRBJ2-1, with D perhaps matching TRBD1 (6 bases). The germline V and J ends were trimmed by 0 bases and 1 base, with 10 bases remaining between them. There are 16 residues in the CDR3. The V gene's germline CDR1 is SGHTA and CDR2 FQGNSA. CDR3: CASSLAQGRSYNEQFF. In nucleotides, the CDR3 is TGTGCCAGCAGCTTAGCCCAGGGGAGATCCTACAATGAGCAGTTCTTC.

The chain employs TRBV7-3 and TRBJ1-5; a weak D match, TRBD1 (5 bases). Germline V gives CDR1 SGHTA, CDR2 FQGTGA. V lost 0 bases and J 3 bases, leaving 12 bases between the germline ends. The CDR3 spans 16 residues. The CDR3 spells CASSLTTGRFNQPQHF. Here the CDR3 DNA reads TGTGCCAGCAGCTTAACGACGGGACGGTTCAATCAGCCCCAGCATTTT.

The chain employs TRBV18 and TRBJ2-2, with 8 nucleotides matching TRBD2. Germline CDR1 and CDR2: KGHSH and LQKENI. The CDR3 has 15 amino acids. The ends lost 2 bases at V and 3 bases at J; junction bases unmatched: 2. DNA for the CDR3: TGTGCCAGCTCACCAGTACTAGCGGACACCGGGGAGCTGTTTTTT. Its protein product is CASSPVLADTGELFF.

The rearrangement uses TRBV9 and TRBJ1-2; D perhaps matches TRBD1 (5 bases). V shed 0 bases and J shed 8 bases, with 17 bases lying between them. In germline, CDR1 is SGDLS, CDR2 YYNGEE. This CDR3 has 15 residues. For the CDR3, the DNA is TGTGCCAGCAGCGTAGTTATCGGGGACCCCCGGGGCTACACCTTC. It codes for CASSVVIGDPRGYTF.

V and J are TRBV6-5 and TRBJ2-7; D ambiguous. This CDR3 is 15 amino acids long. The germline V and J ends were trimmed by 0 bases and 1 base, with 10 bases remaining between them. CDR1 is MNHEY, CDR2 SVGAGI, per germline. Here the CDR3 DNA reads TGTGCCAGCAGTTACTCGAAGGTCTATTCCTACGAGCAGTACTTC. Its protein product is CASSYSKVYSYEQYF.

The V call is TRBV28, the J call TRBJ1-1; unclear D gene. This CDR3 is 17 amino acids long. V was clipped by 1 base and J by 1 base, with 16 bases between them. Germline CDR1 and CDR2: MDHEN and SYDVKM. CDR3 DNA sequence: TGTGCCAGCAGTTTATTGGTCGGCGAGGGAGGGAACACTGAAGCTTTCTTT. Protein product: CASSLLVGEGGNTEAFF. Using reference TRBV28 and TRBJ1-1 for the parts outside the CDR3, the full variable domain is DVKVTQSSRYLVKRTGEKVFLECVQDMDHENMFWYRQDPGLGLRLIYFSYDVKMKEKGDIPEGYSVSREKKERFSLILESASTNQTSMYLCASSLLVGEGGNTEAFFGQGTRLTVV.

V and J are TRBV28 and TRBJ2-7, with unresolved D. Germline V CDR1 and CDR2: MDHEN, SYDVKM. This CDR3 has 14 residues. Between the trimmed V and J ends, which lost 3 bases and 1 base, there was a span of 10 bases. The CDR3 DNA follows: TGTGCCAGCAGTTTGACCGGACCTTCCTACGAGCAGTACTTC. Amino acid sequence: CASSLTGPSYEQYF.

V and J are TRBV4-2 and TRBJ1-4; TRBD1 matches 8 bases. This CDR3 contains 15 residues. Trimming cost V 1 base and J 7 bases; bases outside gene matches: 5. Germline V gene lookup returns CDR1 LGHNA and CDR2 YNFKEQ. The CDR3 protein is CASSQVPQGVEKLFF. The CDR3 DNA is TGTGCCAGCAGCCAAGTCCCACAGGGGGTTGAAAAACTGTTTTTT.

This clone showed up just a few times. In DNA, the CDR3 is TGTGCCAGCAGCTACCCTTCGACAGGAAGCCAAGAGACCCAGTACTTC. Amino acids: CASSYPSTGSQETQYF. V gene TRBV7-9 combines with J gene TRBJ2-5, with D tentatively TRBD1 (6 bases). The CDR3 sequence is 16 residues long. The germline CDR1 and CDR2 sequences are SEHNR and FQNEAQ (reference sequence). V was cut by 4 bases and J by 1 base, with 16 bases left in between.

The chain is built from TRBV19 and TRBJ2-1, with 8 bases aligning to TRBD2. Germline V gene data show CDR1 as LNHDA and CDR2 as SQIVND (reference sequence). V shed 7 bases, J shed 3 bases, and the junction held 14 bases outside the gene matches. The CDR3 sequence is 17 residues long. In DNA form, the CDR3 reads TGTGCCAGTACGAAAGGAGCGGGAGTTCAGTTCTACAATGAGCAGTTCTTC. Translated: CASTKGAGVQFYNEQFF.

The chain is built from TRBV11-2 and TRBJ2-7, with D possibly being TRBD1 (5 bases). In germline, CDR1 is SGHAT, CDR2 FQNNGV. V lost 1 base to trimming and J lost 7 bases, with 14 bases between them. CDR3 size: 14 residues. CDR3 bases: TGTGCCAGCAGCTTAGCCAGGGTTTCGAGAGAGCAGTACTTC. Amino acid sequence: CASSLARVSREQYF. The full variable domain, rest sourced from reference TRBV11-2 and TRBJ2-7, is EAGVAQSPRYKIIEKRQSVAFWCNPISGHATLYWYQQILGQGPKLLIQFQNNGVVDDSQLPKDRFSAERLKGVDSTLKIQPAKLEDSAVYLCASSLARVSREQYFGPGTRLTVT.